The 17 T cell receptor beta chains below come from one sample, sequenced in a study of T-cell memory formation after mild COVID-19. TCRdb re-derived calls from the 5' RACE reads in MiXCR, one entry per CDR3 protein. This table has about 90,000 distinct CDR3 sequences, around an eighth appearing once. Sequencing was carried out using PBMCs or a T cell subset sorted from them (not recorded which). These receptors were obtained from an adult woman who had mild COVID-19 (a few samples of this study predate the infection). Cell type and time point are not known.

This clonotype has at least ten counts. The chain carries TRBV29-1 and TRBJ2-3; the match to TRBD2 covers 7 bases. This CDR3 is 15 amino acids long. V shed 8 bases, J shed 5 bases, and the junction held 16 bases outside the gene matches. Looked up from germline, CDR1 is SQVTM and CDR2 is ANQGSEA. The CDR3 nucleotides are TGCAGCCATGATCTAGCGGAGGAGGAGGTAGATACGCAGTATTTT. This encodes CSHDLAEEEVDTQYF.

The V and J genes are TRBV2 and TRBJ2-7; 10 positions match TRBD2. Germline values: CDR1 SNHLY, CDR2 FYNNEI. This CDR3 spans 15 amino acids. V gave up 8 bases and J gave up 3 bases; unmatched junction bases: 10. DNA of the CDR3: TGTGCCAGCGCCACTTCGGGACTAGCGAACTACGAGCAGTACTTC. It specifies CASATSGLANYEQYF.

The chain has TRBV7-3 and TRBJ1-1, with D uncertain. V was trimmed by 1 base and J by 1 base, leaving 4 bases between them. The germline V gene has CDR1 SGHTA and CDR2 FQGTGA. The CDR3 extends over 13 amino acids. In DNA, the CDR3 is TGTGCCAGCAGCTTAAATGGGAACACTGAAGCTTTCTTT. This codes for CASSLNGNTEAFF.

The chain recombines TRBV2 with TRBJ2-3; weak D call: TRBD2 (6 bases). Germline-derived CDR1 and CDR2 are SNHLY and FYNNEI. The CDR3 is 16 amino acids. V was pared by 3 bases and J by 2 bases, with 15 bases between. The CDR3 nucleotides read TGTGCCAGCAGTGACGTTACGGGAGTTAACACAGATACGCAGTATTTT. Its translation is CASSDVTGVNTDTQYF. Variable domain in full (rest from reference TRBV2 and TRBJ2-3): EPEVTQTPSHQVTQMGQEVILRCVPISNHLYFYWYRQILGQKVEFLVSFYNNEISEKSEIFDDQFSVERPDGSNFTLKIRSTKLEDSAMYFCASSDVTGVNTDTQYFGPGTRLTVL.

The chain couples TRBV3-1 to TRBJ2-7; D unresolved. The germline V gene has CDR1 LGHDT and CDR2 YNNKEL (reference sequence). V was clipped by 2 bases and J by 1 base, with 12 bases between them. The CDR3 extends over 15 amino acids. DNA for the CDR3: TGTGCCAGCAGCCAACTGGAGTTGGGGTCCTACGAGCAGTACTTC. It translates to CASSQLELGSYEQYF.

This clonotype was observed many times. The chain employs TRBV12-3 or TRBV12-4 and TRBJ2-5; D is unresolved. The CDR3 runs 15 residues. Trimming cost V 3 bases and J 3 bases, with 14 bases left between them. CDR3: CASSFPTGPKETQYF. The CDR3 region has the DNA TGTGCCAGCAGTTTCCCAACCGGGCCAAAAGAGACCCAGTACTTC.

The rearrangement uses TRBV12-3 or TRBV12-4 and TRBJ2-7; TRBD2 is a possible D gene (6 bases). CDR3 length: 13 residues. V lost 8 bases and J 8 bases, leaving 19 bases between the germline ends. This CDR3 is CASAGTGVSKQYF. Written as DNA, the CDR3 is TGTGCCAGCGCCGGGACTGGAGTCTCGAAGCAGTACTTC.

J is TRBJ2-7 and V is TRBV5-1; no clear D. The germline gives CDR1 SGHRS, CDR2 YFSETQ. With 0 bases removed from V and 0 bases from J, the gap between germline ends came to 13 bases. This CDR3 region has 16 residues. The CDR3 coding sequence is TGCGCCAGCAGCTTGGACACCGGTTTATTCTCCTACGAGCAGTACTTC. Protein sequence: CASSLDTGLFSYEQYF.

V is TRBV7-9 and J is TRBJ2-7; 9 nucleotides agree with TRBD1. V dropped 5 bases and J dropped 0; count of bases not matched to a gene: 5. CDR1 SEHNR and CDR2 FQNEAQ come from the germline V gene (reference sequence). The CDR3 runs 15 residues. The CDR3 spells CASSPGQGSSYEQYF. The CDR3 DNA sequence: TGTGCCAGCAGCCCCGGACAGGGGAGCTCCTACGAGCAGTACTTC.

This clonotype came up a few times. The gene calls are TRBV24-1 and TRBJ2-3, with D tentatively TRBD1 or TRBD2 (5 bases each). The germline V and J ends were trimmed by 7 bases and 0 bases, with 13 bases remaining between them. This CDR3 is 15 amino acids long. Looked up from germline, CDR1 is KGHDR and CDR2 is SFDVKD. CDR3 DNA: TGTGCCACCAGCGACGGGACGACTAGCACAGATACGCAGTATTTT. It codes for CATSDGTTSTDTQYF.

This clonotype was counted many times. The chain joins TRBV20-1 to TRBJ2-1; 8 bases match TRBD1. The V gene's germline CDR1 is DFQATT and CDR2 SNEGSKA (reference sequence). Trimming took 1 base from V and 3 from J; bases not matched to a gene: 8. CDR3 size: 16 residues. CDR3 protein: CSARAQQGGDYNEQFF. CDR3 DNA sequence: TGCAGTGCTAGAGCCCAACAGGGGGGTGACTACAATGAGCAGTTCTTC.

This chain uses TRBV3-1 with TRBJ2-5; 8 nucleotides agree with TRBD1. With V trimmed by 1 base and J by 2 bases, 18 bases remained unmatched. Germline V gives CDR1 LGHDT, CDR2 YNNKEL (reference sequence). This CDR3 has 20 residues. In DNA, the CDR3 is TGTGCCAGCAGCCAAGCCGCCCCAGGGACAGGTAATTATGTTCAAGAGACCCAGTACTTC. Translating it yields CASSQAAPGTGNYVQETQYF.

A few counts support this clonotype. This chain connects TRBV7-8 to TRBJ2-7; D may be TRBD2 (7 bases). Trimming shortened V by 1 base and J by 4 bases, and 29 bases separated the two germline ends. The germline gives CDR1 SGHVS, CDR2 FQNEAQ. This CDR3 comprises 20 residues. The CDR3 region is CASSLVLPRGAGLYSYEQYF. In DNA, the CDR3 is TGTGCCAGCAGCTTAGTACTCCCCCGGGGGGCAGGGCTGTATTCGTACGAGCAGTACTTC. The full variable domain, with the rest looked up from reference TRBV7-8 and TRBJ2-7, is GAGVSQSPRYKVAKRGQDVALRCDPISGHVSLFWYQQALGQGPEFLTYFQNEAQLDKSGLPSDRFFAERPEGSVSTLKIQRTQQEDSAVYLCASSLVLPRGAGLYSYEQYFGPGTRLTVT.

This clonotype has more than one count but fewer than ten. The chain is built from TRBV7-9 and TRBJ2-1, with 9 bases fitting TRBD2. The CDR3 runs to 15 residues. The junction had 8 bases not matched to a gene; V was cut back by 5 bases and J by 6 bases. Germline CDR1 is SEHNR and CDR2 is FQNEAQ (reference sequence). The CDR3 DNA reads as TGTGCCAGCAGCCCCCTAGCGGGGTTGACCAATGAGCAGTTCTTC. This sequence encodes CASSPLAGLTNEQFF. The full variable domain, rest sourced from reference TRBV7-9 and TRBJ2-1, is DTGVSQNPRHKITKRGQNVTFRCDPISEHNRLYWYRQTLGQGPEFLTYFQNEAQLEKSRLLSDRFSAERPKGSFSTLEIQRTEQGDSAMYLCASSPLAGLTNEQFFGPGTRLTVL.

On this clonotype itself: One junction end does not reproduce the germline sequence, and a read error may be involved. V gene TRBV25-1 combines with J gene TRBJ2-5; possibly TRBD2 for D (6 bases). This CDR3 comprises 15 residues. Germline lookup yields CDR1 MGHDK and CDR2 SYGVNS. The CDR3 nucleotides read TGTGCCAGCAGTGAATTTCGGGACTCCGTCCCGTCCTTGCACTTC. This translates into CASSEFRDSVPSLHF. Combining the CDR3 with reference TRBV25-1 and TRBJ2-5 gives the whole variable domain EADIYQTPRYLVIGTGKKITLECSQTMGHDKMYWYQQDPGMELHLIHYSYGVNSTEKGDLSSESTVSRIRTEHFPLTLESARPSHTSQYLCASSEFRDSVPSLHFGPGTRLLVL.

This clonotype was counted once. The chain carries TRBV20-1 and TRBJ1-6; 9 nucleotides line up with TRBD1. Looked up from germline, CDR1 is DFQATT and CDR2 is SNEGSKA (reference sequence). The CDR3 runs to 14 residues. Unmatched junction bases numbered 10, after V lost 6 bases and J lost 10 bases. Here the CDR3 reads CSAGTGLNGSPLHF. For the CDR3, the DNA is TGCAGTGCCGGGACAGGGTTAAATGGCTCACCCCTCCACTTT.

V gene TRBV13 combines with J gene TRBJ2-1, with D perhaps matching TRBD1 (5 bases). Germline CDR1 is PRHDT and CDR2 is FYEKMQ (reference sequence). V gave up 6 bases and J gave up 8 bases, with 14 bases separating them. The length of the CDR3 is 13 residues. In DNA, the CDR3 is TGTGCCAGCAGTTCCCCAGCGACAGATGAGCAGTTCTTC. This encodes CASSSPATDEQFF. The whole variable domain, filled in from reference TRBV13 and TRBJ2-1, reads AAGVIQSPRHLIKEKRETATLKCYPIPRHDTVYWYQQGPGQDPQFLISFYEKMQSDKGSIPDRFSAQQFSDYHSELNMSSLELGDSALYFCASSSPATDEQFFGPGTRLTVL.